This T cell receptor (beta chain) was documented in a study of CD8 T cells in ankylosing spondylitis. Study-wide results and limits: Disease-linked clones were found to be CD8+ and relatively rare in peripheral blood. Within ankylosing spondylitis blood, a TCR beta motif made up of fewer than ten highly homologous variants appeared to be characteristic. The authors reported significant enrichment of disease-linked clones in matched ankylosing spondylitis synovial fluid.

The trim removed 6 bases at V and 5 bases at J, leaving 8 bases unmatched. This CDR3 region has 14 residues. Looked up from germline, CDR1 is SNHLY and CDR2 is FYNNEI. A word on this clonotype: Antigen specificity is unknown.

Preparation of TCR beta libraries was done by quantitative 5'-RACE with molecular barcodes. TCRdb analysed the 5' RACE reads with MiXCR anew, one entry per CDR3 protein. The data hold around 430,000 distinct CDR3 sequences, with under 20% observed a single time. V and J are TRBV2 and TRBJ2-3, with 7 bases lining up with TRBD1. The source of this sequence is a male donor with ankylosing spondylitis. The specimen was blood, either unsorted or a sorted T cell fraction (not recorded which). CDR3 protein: CASRYRGSEDTQYF. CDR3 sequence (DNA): TGTGCCAGCAGGTACAGGGGTTCGGAAGATACGCAGTATTTT.